This T cell receptor (beta chain) was retrieved from a study of cytomegalovirus exposure and HLA in healthy donors. This clone was picked up a small number of times. Its antigen remains unknown. The study, taken as a whole, reports: Using the classifier, cytomegalovirus status was reportedly diagnosed with high specificity and sensitivity. Researchers reported in a later analysis that common viral pathogens appeared linked to several top clusters.

60 Vbeta and 13 Jbeta primers were used in PCR. TCRdb's copy holds only in-frame clones and misses some; the assay was immunoSEQ multiplex PCR. The table shows roughly 120,000 clones, with more than 60% occurring only once. The CDR3 covers 14 residues. Germline lookup yields CDR1 SGDLS and CDR2 YYNGEE. V lost 0 bases to trimming and J lost 4 bases, with 10 bases between them. Unrecorded immune exposure was likely among donors, who were nominally healthy when sampled. This chain links TRBV9 with TRBJ2-5; no definite D call. The sequenced material came from PBMCs. This clonotype originated in a man in his forties or fifties in good health and CMV-seropositive. The CDR3 spells CASSVGLNAETQYF. Here the CDR3 DNA reads TGTGCCAGCAGCGTAGGACTTAACGCAGAGACCCAGTACTTC.